The rows below give T cell receptor beta chains drawn from one sample of a study of neurological immune-mediated disorders. TCRdb called the 5' RACE reads again in MiXCR, with one record for every CDR3 protein. The sample lists roughly 100,000 distinct CDR3 sequences, about 10% occurring once. Sequencing was carried out using PBMCs. The origin of the receptors is a female donor with HTLV-1-associated myelopathy (HAM/TSP). Each CDR3 is given with its conserved first and last residue. Each record gives: J gene, D gene, clone size, V gene, CDR3 protein, CDR3 DNA. The D gene is left open where the match is weak. The size field is filled for only some rows; it gives once, few, many or a size class.

J: TRBJ2-2; D: TRBD2; size: many; V: TRBV5-1; CDR3: CASRAGLKNTGELFF; DNA: TGCGCCAGCAGAGCGGGGTTGAAGAACACCGGGGAGCTGTTTTTT
J: TRBJ2-7; D: TRBD2; size: many; V: TRBV20-1; CDR3: CSATEAGRNYEQYF; DNA: TGCAGTGCTACGGAAGCGGGGCGCAACTACGAGCAGTACTTC
J: TRBJ2-6; D: -; size: many; V: TRBV20-1; CDR3: CSAHGQSVAGANVLTF; DNA: TGCAGTGCCCATGGACAGTCCGTCGCTGGGGCCAACGTCCTGACTTTC
J: TRBJ1-2; D: TRBD1; size: many; V: TRBV7-9; CDR3: CASSYAPGQGYGYTF; DNA: TGTGCCAGCAGCTACGCACCGGGACAGGGGTATGGCTACACCTTC
J: TRBJ2-4; D: -; size: -; V: TRBV5-1; CDR3: CASSSSGSPSQNIQYF; DNA: TGCGCCAGCAGCTCCTCGGGGTCCCCCTCCCAAAACATTCAGTACTTC
J: TRBJ2-7; D: TRBD1; size: many; V: TRBV18; CDR3: CASSPTGGSEQYF; DNA: TGTGCCAGCTCACCCACAGGGGGTAGCGAGCAGTACTTC
J: TRBJ2-2; D: TRBD1; size: many; V: TRBV5-1; CDR3: CASGTGSGTGELFF; DNA: TGCGCCAGCGGGACAGGGTCAGGGACCGGGGAGCTGTTTTTT
J: TRBJ2-3; D: -; size: many; V: TRBV18; CDR3: CASSPDGFDTQYF; DNA: TGTGCCAGCTCACCGGATGGGTTTGATACGCAGTATTTT
J: TRBJ2-1; D: TRBD2; size: many; V: TRBV10-3; CDR3: CAISSTSGFSSYNEQFF; DNA: TGTGCCATCAGTTCGACTAGCGGGTTTTCCTCCTACAATGAGCAGTTCTTC
J: TRBJ2-3; D: -; size: many; V: TRBV10-3; CDR3: CAISESVRGQYF; DNA: TGTGCCATCAGTGAGTCGGTCCGGGGGCAGTATTTT
J: TRBJ1-2; D: -; size: many; V: TRBV28; CDR3: CASSLGLAHYGYTF; DNA: TGTGCCAGCAGCCTCGGGCTGGCACACTATGGCTACACCTTC
J: TRBJ1-6; D: TRBD1; size: few; V: TRBV7-8; CDR3: CASSLLGGTGGNSPLHF; DNA: TGTGCCAGCAGCTTATTGGGGGGGACAGGGGGAAATTCACCCCTCCACTTT
J: TRBJ2-5; D: TRBD1; size: many; V: TRBV19; CDR3: CASSRGTGYSF; DNA: TGTGCCAGTAGTAGAGGGACAGGGTATTCCTTC
J: TRBJ1-1; D: -; size: many; V: TRBV9; CDR3: CASSSSGGKNTEAFF; DNA: TGTGCCAGCAGCTCGAGTGGCGGGAAGAACACTGAAGCTTTCTTT
J: TRBJ2-7; D: -; size: many; V: TRBV7-2; CDR3: CASSLVYSSYEQYF; DNA: TGTGCCAGCAGCTTAGTCTACAGTTCCTACGAGCAGTACTTC
J: TRBJ2-7; D: -; size: many; V: TRBV20-1; CDR3: CSAPTSYEQYF; DNA: TGCAGTGCCCCTACTAGCTACGAGCAGTACTTC